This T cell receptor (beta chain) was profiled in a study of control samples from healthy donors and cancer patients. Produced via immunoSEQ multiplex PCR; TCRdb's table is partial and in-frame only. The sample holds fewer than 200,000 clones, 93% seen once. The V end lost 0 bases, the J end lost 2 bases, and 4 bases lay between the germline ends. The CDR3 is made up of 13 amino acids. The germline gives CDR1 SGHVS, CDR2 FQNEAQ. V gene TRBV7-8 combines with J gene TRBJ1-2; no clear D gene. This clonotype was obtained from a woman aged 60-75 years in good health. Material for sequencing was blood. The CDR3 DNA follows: TGTGCCAGCAGCTTAGCGCTGAACTATGGCTACACCTTC. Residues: CASSLALNYGYTF.